The T cell receptor (beta chain) described here comes from a study of blood T cell repertoires in COVID-19 (dated by TCRdb to about 2020). Context from the whole study: Samples from collaborators originated in the United States, Italy and Spain and spanned both the acute and convalescent phases of COVID-19. HLA class I and class II types, where available, came from metadata supplied by the sample provider rather than from assay-based typing. The sample metadata nearly always contained a de-identified subject ID, COVID-19 status, age in years and sex. Subjects who had been exposed to COVID-19, were actively infected with it, or had recovered from it provided the deeply sampled blood TCRbeta repertoires that made up the dataset. Samples came from the ongoing ImmuneRACE study (first 160 participants) plus 1,254 subjects from 6 global collaborators. The material from the prospective study consisted of cDNA or gDNA derived from T cells, B-cell-depleted T cells, or PBMCs. The repertoires were released in a freely available public database meant as a resource for research on the immune response to SARS-CoV-2.

From a lookup of the germline V gene, CDR1 and CDR2 are KGHDR and SFDVKD. Between the V and J ends, shortened by 2 bases and 10 bases respectively, the junction contains 8 bases. Counted from cysteine to phenylalanine, this CDR3 has 12 amino acids. Left in the record is the CDR3 DNA by itself, 36 bases read in frame from the first base. Study-wide findings and limitations: The amount of clinical and demographic metadata varied by source and participant and was provided uncurated.

Each collaborating institution followed its own protocols to collect whole blood in K2EDTA tubes. Collaborator samples were shipped for TCRbeta analysis as frozen whole blood, isolated PBMCs, or DNA extracted from either sample type. The immunoSEQ Assay, a bias-controlled multiplex PCR, was used to amplify TCRbeta CDR3 regions from genomic DNA. From the authors' description of their analysis: The number of nucleated cells in each sample was estimated by amplification of reference gene primers within the assay. To quantify the absolute abundance of each unique TCRbeta CDR3 rearrangement, sequence reads were collapsed and filtered. Productive Simpson clonality was computed per sample as the square root of Simpson's diversity index over productive rearrangements. Imported from immuneACCESS, the table was reduced by TCRdb to in-frame sequences with V and J called. These copies leave out some clones; in studies compared against another copy, an unresolved V gene accounts for under half, and the cause of the remainder is not known. That table gives V, J and clone size, and the DNA gave D and trimming. The sample includes roughly 76,000 clones, with about nine tenths observed a single time. The top ten clones comprise around 1.6% of the sample.

Remarks on this clone: Its cognate antigen has yet to be identified. The input lacks base qualities; no much larger clone sits a single base away.

The V and J segments used are TRBV24-1 and TRBJ2-1, with no D gene named confidently. This receptor was obtained from a man in his fifties with acute or convalescent COVID-19. Sequencing was performed on peripheral blood. The DNA sequence is as follows: TGTGCCACCAGTGATTACGGTACCGAGCAGTTCTTC. This gives the protein CATSDYGTEQFF.